A selection of T cell receptor beta chains follows, all from one sample in a study of T cell changes during pregnancy in multiple sclerosis. Here immunoSEQ multiplex PCR was the method, and the copy in TCRdb shows in-frame clones only, minus some. The sample lists about 50,000 clones, about nine tenths occurring once. The sample here was CD4+ T cells from peripheral blood mononuclear cells, taken in the second trimester of pregnancy. The receptors were sampled from a female donor with multiple sclerosis, enrolled in a pregnancy study. Each CDR3 is given with its conserved first and last residue. A D gene is named only where the DNA matches it firmly. Only part of the rows carry a size: once, few, many, or a class if the clone is expanded.

v_call	clone_size	d_call	j_call	cdr3_nt	cdr3_aa
TRBV10-3	.	.	TRBJ2-3	TGTGCCATCAGTGCAGAACTAGTCACAGATACGCAGTATTTT	CAISAELVTDTQYF
TRBV4-1	.	.	TRBJ2-3	TGCGCCAGCAGCCGGCTCCGGGACAAAACCACAGATACGCAGTATTTT	CASSRLRDKTTDTQYF
TRBV6-6	.	TRBD1	TRBJ1-2	TGTGCCAGCAGTCACCGGACAGGGGGCCTCTATGGCTACACCTTC	CASSHRTGGLYGYTF
TRBV6-5	.	TRBD1	TRBJ2-3	TGTGCCAGCAGTTACGACAGGGGAGGCACAGATACGCAGTATTTT	CASSYDRGGTDTQYF
TRBV6-1	.	.	TRBJ2-5	TGTGCCAGCAGCCTCGAAGAGACCCAGTACTTC	CASSLEETQYF
TRBV7-2	.	.	TRBJ2-1	TGTGCCAGCAGCTTAGAGCATAGCTACAATGAGCAGTTCTTC	CASSLEHSYNEQFF
TRBV19	few	.	TRBJ1-5	TGTGCCAGTAGTATACCTCTCGGGGGAAGCCAGCCCCAGCATTTT	CASSIPLGGSQPQHF
TRBV6-6	.	TRBD2	TRBJ2-1	TGTGCCAGCAGTTACACTAGCGGGGCCTACAATGAGCAGTTCTTC	CASSYTSGAYNEQFF
TRBV7-9	.	TRBD1	TRBJ1-5	TGTGCCAGCAGCCAAGACAGGGTCAACAATCAGCCCCAGCATTTT	CASSQDRVNNQPQHF
TRBV7-6	.	TRBD1	TRBJ2-7	TGTGCCAGCACCCAACAGGGGTCCTACGAGCAGTACTTC	CASTQQGSYEQYF
TRBV2	.	TRBD2	TRBJ2-1	TGTGCCAGCAGTGAAGTGGCCCAGCGGGGCTACAATGAGCAGTTCTTC	CASSEVAQRGYNEQFF
TRBV14	.	.	TRBJ2-1	TGTGCCAGCAGCCAAGTCGGGGGATCCCACAATGAGCAGTTCTTC	CASSQVGGSHNEQFF
TRBV2	.	TRBD1	TRBJ1-1	TGTGCCAGCGCCGGGACAGGGGGCGGAGGTGTGGGAGCTTTCTTT	CASAGTGGGGVGAFF
TRBV9	few	TRBD2	TRBJ2-5	TGTGCCAGCAGCGTACTAGCGGGAGGGCCTGGTGAGACCCAGTACTTC	CASSVLAGGPGETQYF
TRBV6-1	.	.	TRBJ2-1	TGTGCCAGCACCGGGTCCCTAGCGCGAGCCAATGAGCAGTTCTTC	CASTGSLARANEQFF
TRBV5-1	.	.	TRBJ1-6	TGCGCCAGCAGCTTGAGATCTCGGGGGGTCCAAAGTTCACCCCTCCACTTT	CASSLRSRGVQSSPLHF
TRBV13	.	TRBD1	TRBJ1-1	TGTGCCAGCAGCTACGGACAGGGTAACACTGAAGCTTTCTTT	CASSYGQGNTEAFF
TRBV5-6	once	TRBD2	TRBJ2-5	TGTGCCAGCAGCCCGGGCGGCCTAGCGGGGGGGCGTTTAGAGACCCAGTACTTC	CASSPGGLAGGRLETQYF
TRBV5-1	.	TRBD1	TRBJ1-2	TGCGCCAGCAGCTTTACCGACAGGGTGAACTATGGCTACACCTTC	CASSFTDRVNYGYTF
TRBV2	.	TRBD1	TRBJ1-1	TGTGCCAGCAGGGGGGGACAGGTGAACACTGAAGCTTTCTTT	CASRGGQVNTEAFF
TRBV5-8	.	TRBD2	TRBJ2-3	TGTGCCAGCAGCCTCGTCGAGACTAGCGGGGGGTCCACAGATACGCAGTATTTT	CASSLVETSGGSTDTQYF
TRBV5-1	.	TRBD1	TRBJ2-2	TGCGCCAGCAGCCTGGACAGGGAAGGATCCGGGGAGCTGTTTTTT	CASSLDREGSGELFF
TRBV11-2	.	.	TRBJ1-1	TGTGCCAGCAGCGGATGGACGGTGGGAGGTACTGAAGCTTTCTTT	CASSGWTVGGTEAFF
TRBV27	.	.	TRBJ2-3	TGTGCCAGCAGTTTAACAGTTCGTATCGATACGCAGTATTTT	CASSLTVRIDTQYF
TRBV7-9	.	TRBD2	TRBJ2-5	TGTGCCAGCAGCTCTTTCTCTAGGAGCGGGGCCCAAGAGACCCAGTACTTC	CASSSFSRSGAQETQYF
TRBV5-5	.	.	TRBJ2-3	TGTGCCAGCAGCTCCTGGGGAGGGGGGGCCACAGATACGCAGTATTTT	CASSSWGGGATDTQYF
TRBV9	.	.	TRBJ2-5	TGTGCCAGCAGCGCGGGAGAGACCCAGTACTTC	CASSAGETQYF
TRBV7-9	.	.	TRBJ2-5	TGTGCCAGCAGTCTGAGAGGAGAGCAAGAGACCCAGTACTTC	CASSLRGEQETQYF
TRBV7-8	.	.	TRBJ2-2	TGTGCCAGCAGCCCCCAGGGCCTACAAGGGGAGCTGTTTTTT	CASSPQGLQGELFF
TRBV6-6	once	TRBD2	TRBJ2-1	TGTGCCAGCAGGCCCGGGACTAGCGGGAGCCATGAGCAGTTCTTC	CASRPGTSGSHEQFF
TRBV2	.	.	TRBJ1-5	TGTGCCAGCAGTGACATAGGGGGATATCAGCCCCAGCATTTT	CASSDIGGYQPQHF
TRBV7-2	.	TRBD1	TRBJ2-3	TGTGCCAGCAGCCACGGGACAGGGCCTAGCACAGATACGCAGTATTTT	CASSHGTGPSTDTQYF
TRBV27	once	.	TRBJ1-2	TGTGCCAGCACTTTACGAGGGAGCTTGAACTATGGCTACACCTTC	CASTLRGSLNYGYTF
TRBV7-3	.	TRBD2	TRBJ2-2	TGTGCCAGCAGCAGATTACCCGAGGGACTACTGAACACCGGGGAGCTGTTTTTT	CASSRLPEGLLNTGELFF
TRBV6-5	.	.	TRBJ1-2	TGTGCCAGCAGAGGAGGGACCCCTGGAACCTATGGCTACACCTTC	CASRGGTPGTYGYTF
TRBV12-5	.	TRBD1	TRBJ2-1	TGTGCTAGTGGTTTGCATACAGGGGGTGGTGAGCAGTTCTTC	CASGLHTGGGEQFF
TRBV6-6	.	.	TRBJ1-1	TGTGCCAGCAGTTACTCGCGACAGTCGAACACTGAAGCTTTCTTT	CASSYSRQSNTEAFF
TRBV7-2	.	.	TRBJ1-1	TGTGCCAGCAGCTTAGGAAGGGAGAGGACGGGAGGATTCTTT	CASSLGRERTGGFF
TRBV10-3	.	.	TRBJ2-7	TGTGCCATCCGGGAGACCTACGAGCAGTACTTC	CAIRETYEQYF
TRBV18	.	.	TRBJ1-3	TGTGCCAGCTCACCAATAGAGAACTCTGGAAACACCATATATTTT	CASSPIENSGNTIYF
TRBV10-1	once	TRBD2	TRBJ2-5	TGCGCCAGCAGTGAGTCTGGCGGGGGTCCCCCAGAGACCCAGTACTTC	CASSESGGGPPETQYF
TRBV23-1	.	TRBD1	TRBJ1-5	TGCGCCAGCAGTCATTGGGACAGGGGGTATCATCAGCCCCAGCATTTT	CASSHWDRGYHQPQHF
TRBV5-6	.	TRBD2	TRBJ2-3	TGTGCCAGCAGCCCTAGCGGGAGATTCACGGATACGCAGTATTTT	CASSPSGRFTDTQYF
TRBV5-1	.	TRBD1	TRBJ1-6	TGCGCCAGCAGCTTGTCGGGACAGAAAAATTCACCCCTCCACTTT	CASSLSGQKNSPLHF
TRBV7-9	once	TRBD2	TRBJ2-3	TGTGCCAGCAGCTTGAGCGGGGAGGTGACAGATACGCAGTATTTT	CASSLSGEVTDTQYF
TRBV9	medium-sized	.	TRBJ1-6	TGTGCCACCCGGGACACATCGTCACCCCTCCACTTT	CATRDTSSPLHF
TRBV9	.	.	TRBJ2-2	TGTGCCAGCAGCGCCCGGGACACATACACCGGGGAGCTGTTTTTT	CASSARDTYTGELFF
TRBV6-1	.	.	TRBJ1-2	TGTGCCAGCAGTGAAGACGGGGTATCAGGCTACACCTTC	CASSEDGVSGYTF
TRBV2	.	.	TRBJ1-4	TGTGCCAGCAGCCCCGGGAGGGAAAAACTGTTTTTT	CASSPGREKLFF
TRBV6-5	.	.	TRBJ1-2	TGTGCCAGCAAAGTCAGGGATCACTATGGCTACACCTTC	CASKVRDHYGYTF
TRBV7-9	.	.	TRBJ2-1	TGTGCCAGCAGCTTAGTTAGCCCCAACAATGAGCAGTTCTTC	CASSLVSPNNEQFF
TRBV9	.	TRBD2	TRBJ2-3	TGTGCCAGCAGCGTAGCAGCGGGGGGGCCGACAGATACGCAGTATTTT	CASSVAAGGPTDTQYF